Many counts were recorded for the clone carrying this T cell receptor beta chain. In TCRdb, the reads were re-called with MiXCR into one record per CDR3 protein. The sample contains hundreds of thousands of distinct CDR3 sequences, roughly 9.3% of which appear only once. The CDR3 totals 14 residues. Germline loops: CDR1 MNHEY, CDR2 SMNVEV (reference sequence). Losses at the gene ends were 5 bases for V and 5 bases for J; bases not matched to a gene: 6. These data originate in a study of T cell repertoires in cytomegalovirus infection. The sample consisted of PBMCs. This clonotype was obtained from a human donor in good health (CMV status not recorded). Some clones in this sample may be carry-over from other donors' samples. The chain couples TRBV27 to TRBJ1-1, with 9 positions matching TRBD1. Here the CDR3 DNA reads TGTGCCAGCAGTCCAAGGGACAGGGCGACTGAAGCTTTCTTT. This encodes CASSPRDRATEAFF.